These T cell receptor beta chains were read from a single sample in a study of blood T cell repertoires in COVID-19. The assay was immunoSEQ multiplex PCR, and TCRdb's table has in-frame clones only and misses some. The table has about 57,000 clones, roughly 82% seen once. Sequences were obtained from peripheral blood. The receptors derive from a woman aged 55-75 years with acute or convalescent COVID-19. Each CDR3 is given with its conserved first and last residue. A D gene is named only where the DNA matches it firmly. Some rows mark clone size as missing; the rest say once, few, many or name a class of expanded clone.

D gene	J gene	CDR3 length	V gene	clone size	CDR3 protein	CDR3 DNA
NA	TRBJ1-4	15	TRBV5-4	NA	CASSLLQGGDEKLFF	TGTGCCAGCAGCTTACTACAGGGAGGGGATGAAAAACTGTTTTTT
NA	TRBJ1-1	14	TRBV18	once	CASSPSGPVKEAFF	TGTGCCAGCTCACCATCAGGGCCAGTCAAGGAAGCTTTCTTT
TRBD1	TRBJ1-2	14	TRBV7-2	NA	CASSEGDSVYGYTF	TGTGCCAGCAGCGAGGGGGACAGCGTCTATGGCTACACCTTC
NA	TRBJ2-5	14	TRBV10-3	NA	CAARGITGEETQYF	TGTGCCGCCCGGGGGATAACAGGGGAGGAGACCCAGTACTTC
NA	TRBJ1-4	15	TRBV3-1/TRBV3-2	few	CASSQTTREEEKLFF	TGTGCCAGCAGCCAAACAACCAGAGAGGAAGAAAAACTGTTTTTT
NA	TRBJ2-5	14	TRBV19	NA	CASSRGGQQETQYF	TGTGCCAGTAGTAGGGGGGGGCAGCAAGAGACCCAGTACTTC
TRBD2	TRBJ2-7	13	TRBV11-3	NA	CAPRERTSYEQYF	TGTGCCCCTCGAGAGCGGACTAGCTACGAGCAGTACTTC
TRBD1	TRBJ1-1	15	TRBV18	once	CASSLKQGGSTEAFF	TGTGCCAGCTCACTCAAACAGGGGGGGAGCACTGAAGCTTTCTTT
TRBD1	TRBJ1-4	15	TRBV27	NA	CASSPDRGSNEKLFF	TGTGCCAGCAGCCCAGACAGGGGAAGTAATGAAAAACTGTTTTTT
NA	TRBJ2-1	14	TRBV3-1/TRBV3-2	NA	CASSQVVTNNEQFF	TGTGCCAGCAGCCAAGTTGTGACTAACAATGAGCAGTTCTTC
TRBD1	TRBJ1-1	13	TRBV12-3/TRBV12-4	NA	CASSLQGGTEAFF	TGTGCCAGCAGCCTGCAGGGGGGCACTGAAGCTTTCTTT
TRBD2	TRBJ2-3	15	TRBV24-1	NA	CATSDPRGGTDTQYF	TGTGCCACCAGTGACCCCCGGGGGGGCACAGATACGCAGTATTTT
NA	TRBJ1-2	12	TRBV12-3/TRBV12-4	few	CASSSQNYGYTF	TGTGCCAGCAGTTCCCAGAACTATGGCTACACCTTC
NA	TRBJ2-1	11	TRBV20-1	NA	CSARVGGPQFF	TGCAGTGCTAGAGTGGGGGGGCCTCAGTTCTTC
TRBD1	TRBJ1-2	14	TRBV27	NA	CASSTTGINYGYTF	TGTGCCAGCAGTACGACAGGGATTAACTATGGCTACACCTTC
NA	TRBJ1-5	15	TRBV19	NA	CASSLQEHSNQPQHF	TGTGCCAGTAGTCTACAGGAACATAGCAATCAGCCCCAGCATTTT
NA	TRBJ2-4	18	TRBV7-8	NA	CASSVSVGGPKDKNIQYF	TGTGCCAGCAGCGTTAGCGTGGGCGGCCCGAAGGACAAAAACATTCAGTACTTC
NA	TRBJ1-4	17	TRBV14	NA	CASSQQSLVTESEKLFF	TGTGCCAGCAGCCAACAAAGTCTGGTTACTGAGTCCGAAAAACTGTTTTTT
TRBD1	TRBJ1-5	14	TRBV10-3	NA	CAVGEFGTDQPQHF	TGTGCCGTCGGGGAATTTGGGACAGACCAGCCCCAGCATTTT
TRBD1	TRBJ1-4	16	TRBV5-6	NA	CASSRGQEATNEKLFF	TGTGCCAGCAGCAGGGGACAGGAGGCGACTAATGAAAAACTGTTTTTT
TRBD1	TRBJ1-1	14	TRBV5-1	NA	CASSLMDRVGEAFF	TGCGCCAGCAGCTTAATGGACAGGGTAGGGGAAGCTTTCTTT
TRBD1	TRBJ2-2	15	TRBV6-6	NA	CASSYPGGYTGELFF	TGTGCCAGCAGTTACCCAGGGGGTTATACCGGGGAGCTGTTTTTT
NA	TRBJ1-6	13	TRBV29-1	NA	CSARDSGNSPLHF	TGCAGCGCCCGGGACTCTGGTAATTCACCCCTCCACTTT
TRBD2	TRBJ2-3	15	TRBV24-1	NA	CATSDPGLAGDTQYF	TGTGCCACCAGTGACCCGGGACTAGCCGGGGATACGCAGTATTTT
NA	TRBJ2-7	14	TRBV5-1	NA	CASSLGQASYEQYF	TGCGCCAGCAGCTTGGGACAGGCTTCCTACGAGCAGTACTTC